The clone carrying this T cell receptor beta chain was observed at least ten times. As yet, its antigen is unknown. This sample stems from a study of spatial heterogeneity in lung cancer. Per germline, CDR1 MGHDK and CDR2 SYGVNS. V gave up 7 bases and J gave up 5 bases, with 9 bases separating them. This CDR3 has 12 residues. Study-wide results and caveats: Within tumors, counts of expanded alpha and beta TCRs tracked tumor mutation counts.

Time point specified: sample taken at primary tumor resection. Each TCR cDNA molecule bore a unique molecular identifier. TCRdb re-called the 5' RACE reads with MiXCR, one entry per CDR3 protein. The table shows some 14,000 distinct CDR3 sequences, with under 4% occurring only once. V and J are TRBV25-1 and TRBJ2-1; the D is unclear. The sequencing used lung tumor tissue, collected at surgery. The receptor was derived from a male donor with early-stage non-small cell lung cancer. CDR3 region: CASNYTNNEQFF. DNA for the CDR3: TGTGCCAGCAATTACACGAACAATGAGCAGTTCTTC. Variable domain in full (rest from reference TRBV25-1 and TRBJ2-1): EADIYQTPRYLVIGTGKKITLECSQTMGHDKMYWYQQDPGMELHLIHYSYGVNSTEKGDLSSESTVSRIRTEHFPLTLESARPSHTSQYLCASNYTNNEQFFGPGTRLTVL.